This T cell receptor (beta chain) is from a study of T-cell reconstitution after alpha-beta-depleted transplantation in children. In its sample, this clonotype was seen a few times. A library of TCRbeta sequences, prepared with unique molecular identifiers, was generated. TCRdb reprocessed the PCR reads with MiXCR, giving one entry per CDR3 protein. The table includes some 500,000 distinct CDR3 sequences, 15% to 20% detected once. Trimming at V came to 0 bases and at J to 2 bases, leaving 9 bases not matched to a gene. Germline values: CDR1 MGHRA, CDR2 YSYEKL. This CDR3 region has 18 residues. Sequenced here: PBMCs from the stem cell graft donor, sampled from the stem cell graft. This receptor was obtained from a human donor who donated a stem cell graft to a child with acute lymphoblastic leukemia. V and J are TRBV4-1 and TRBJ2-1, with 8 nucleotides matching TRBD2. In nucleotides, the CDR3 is TGCGCCAGCAGCCAAGATAGACGGCTAGCGGGTCCCTACAATGAGCAGTTCTTC. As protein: CASSQDRRLAGPYNEQFF.